This TCR beta chain was recovered during a study of blood T cells in healthy people across ages. This clonotype turned up a few times. It was with a sample-barcoded 5' primer and a J-beta primer mix that a second PCR of about 7 to 12 cycles was run. TCRdb redid the calling of the 5' RACE reads with MiXCR, one entry per CDR3 protein. The top ten clones hold more than 20% of a sample with some 1.8 million distinct CDR3 sequences, about two fifths of them seen once. This receptor was identified in a human donor in good health. The sequenced sample was blood.

CDR3 DNA: TGCAGTGCTAGTTTTCAATGGGGGACTCAGCCCCAGCATTTT. Translation: CSASFQWGTQPQHF. The chain has TRBV20-1 and TRBJ1-5; D possibly corresponds to TRBD1 (5 bases). Germline CDR1 reads DFQATT; CDR2 reads SNEGSKA (reference sequence). The V end was cut by 3 bases, the J end by 6 bases, with 15 bases between. The length of the CDR3 is 14 residues.